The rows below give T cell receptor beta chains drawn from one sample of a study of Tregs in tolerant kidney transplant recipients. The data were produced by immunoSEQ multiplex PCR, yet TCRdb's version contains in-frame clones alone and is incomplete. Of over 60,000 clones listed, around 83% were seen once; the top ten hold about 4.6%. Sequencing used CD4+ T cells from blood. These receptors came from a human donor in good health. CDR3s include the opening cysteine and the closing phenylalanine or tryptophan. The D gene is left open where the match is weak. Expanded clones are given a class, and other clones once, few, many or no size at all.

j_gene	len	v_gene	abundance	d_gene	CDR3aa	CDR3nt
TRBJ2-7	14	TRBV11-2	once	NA	CASSFGGTAYEQYF	TGTGCCAGCAGCTTTGGGGGAACCGCCTACGAGCAGTACTTC
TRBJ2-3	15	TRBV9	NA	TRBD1	CASSDLQGDTDTQYF	TGTGCCAGCAGCGATTTACAGGGGGACACAGATACGCAGTATTTT
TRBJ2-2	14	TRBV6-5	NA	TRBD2	CASTRTSRTGELFF	TGTGCCAGCACCCGGACTAGTAGGACCGGGGAGCTGTTTTTT
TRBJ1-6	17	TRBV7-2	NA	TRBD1	CASSTPGQGLYNSPLHF	TGTGCCAGCAGCACACCCGGACAGGGGCTCTATAATTCACCCCTCCACTTT
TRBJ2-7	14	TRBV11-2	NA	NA	CASSFGRSSYEQYF	TGTGCCAGCAGCTTCGGACGGAGCTCCTACGAGCAGTACTTC
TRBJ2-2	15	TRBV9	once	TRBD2	CASSVPSGDTGELFF	TGTGCCAGCAGCGTACCTAGCGGGGACACCGGGGAGCTGTTTTTT
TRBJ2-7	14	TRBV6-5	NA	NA	CASSYSARSNEQYF	TGTGCCAGCAGTTACTCCGCCAGGTCCAACGAGCAGTACTTC
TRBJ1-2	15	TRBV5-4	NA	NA	CASSLRGIYNYGYTF	TGTGCCAGCAGCTTGCGGGGAATATACAACTATGGCTACACCTTC
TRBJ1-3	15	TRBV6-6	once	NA	CASSQLGGSGNTIYF	TGTGCCAGCAGCCAACTAGGAGGGTCCGGAAACACCATATATTTT
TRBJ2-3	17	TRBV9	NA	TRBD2	CASSVSTTSGGADTQYF	TGTGCCAGCAGCGTATCTACGACTAGCGGGGGGGCAGATACGCAGTATTTT
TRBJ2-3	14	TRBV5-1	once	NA	CASSLRPGADTQYF	TGCGCCAGCAGCTTGCGCCCAGGGGCAGATACGCAGTATTTT
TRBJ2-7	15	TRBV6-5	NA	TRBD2	CASREKGLAGYEQYF	TGTGCCAGCAGGGAAAAGGGACTAGCGGGCTACGAGCAGTACTTC
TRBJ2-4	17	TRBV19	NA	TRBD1	CASSYRGLGETKNIQYF	TGTGCCAGTAGTTACAGGGGGCTTGGTGAAACCAAAAACATTCAGTACTTC
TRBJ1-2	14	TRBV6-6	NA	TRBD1	CASSRTGTALGYTF	TGTGCCAGCAGCCGGACAGGAACGGCCCTTGGCTACACCTTC
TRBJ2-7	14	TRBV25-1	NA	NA	CASKGHLGLHEQYF	TGTGCCAGTAAGGGCCATCTAGGGCTCCACGAGCAGTACTTC
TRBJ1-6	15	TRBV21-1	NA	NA	CASSKDVRMRSPLHF	TGTGCCAGCAGCAAAGACGTCAGGATGAGGTCACCCCTCCACTTT
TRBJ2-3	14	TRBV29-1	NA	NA	CSASPGLYTDTQYF	TGCAGCGCGTCCCCGGGACTGTACACAGATACGCAGTATTTT
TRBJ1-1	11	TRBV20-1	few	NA	CSASKGSEAFF	TGCAGTGCTAGCAAAGGGTCTGAAGCTTTCTTT
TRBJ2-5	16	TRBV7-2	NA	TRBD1	CASSFLGHRGMETQYF	TGTGCCAGCAGCTTTCTCGGGCACAGGGGGATGGAGACCCAGTACTTC
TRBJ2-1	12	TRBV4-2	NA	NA	CASSRGENEQFF	TGTGCCAGCAGCCGGGGCGAAAATGAGCAGTTCTTC
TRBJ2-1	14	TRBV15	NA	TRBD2	CATSSGGSYNEQFF	TGTGCCACCAGCAGCGGGGGGTCTTACAATGAGCAGTTCTTC
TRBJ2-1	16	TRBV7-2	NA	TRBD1	CASSPKRQGAATEQFF	TGTGCCAGCAGCCCCAAGCGACAGGGGGCCGCTACCGAGCAGTTCTTC
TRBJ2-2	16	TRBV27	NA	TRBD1	CASSRRGGANTGELFF	TGTGCCAGCAGTCGGCGAGGGGGCGCGAACACCGGGGAGCTGTTTTTT
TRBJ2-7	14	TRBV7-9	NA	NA	CASSFTADTYEQYF	TGTGCCAGCAGCTTTACGGCGGATACCTACGAGCAGTACTTC
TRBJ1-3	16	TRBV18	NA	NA	CASSPSRGVSGNTIYF	TGTGCCAGCTCACCTTCTCGAGGGGTCTCTGGAAACACCATATATTTT
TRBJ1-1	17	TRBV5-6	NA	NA	CASSSGWGTLGDTEAFF	TGTGCCAGCAGCTCGGGGTGGGGGACCCTGGGGGACACTGAAGCTTTCTTT
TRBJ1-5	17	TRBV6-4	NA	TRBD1	CASSGTTGQHDNQPQHF	TGTGCCAGCAGTGGGACCACGGGACAGCATGACAATCAGCCCCAGCATTTT
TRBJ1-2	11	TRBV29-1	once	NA	CSVGGVYGYTF	TGCAGCGTTGGGGGGGTTTATGGCTACACCTTC
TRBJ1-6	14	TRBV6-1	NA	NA	CASGSLWGNSPLHF	TGTGCCAGCGGCTCCTTATGGGGAAATTCACCCCTCCACTTT
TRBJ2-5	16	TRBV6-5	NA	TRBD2	CASSYRGLAGSETQYF	TGTGCCAGCAGTTACAGGGGACTAGCGGGATCGGAGACCCAGTACTTC
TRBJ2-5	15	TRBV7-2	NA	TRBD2	CASSLSGGNRETQYF	TGTGCCAGCAGCCTGAGCGGGGGGAACAGAGAGACCCAGTACTTC
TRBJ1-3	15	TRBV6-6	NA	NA	CASSYSRDSGNTIYF	TGTGCCAGCAGTTACTCCAGGGACTCTGGAAACACCATATATTTT
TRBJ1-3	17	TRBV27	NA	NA	CASSLSSPGPSGNTIYF	TGTGCCAGCAGTTTATCGTCGCCGGGACCCTCTGGAAACACCATATATTTT
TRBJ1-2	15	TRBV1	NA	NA	CTSSQDRLYRYGYTF	TGCACCAGCAGCCAAGATCGGCTTTACCGCTATGGCTACACCTTC
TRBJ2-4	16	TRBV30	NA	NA	CAWSGALVLAKNIQYF	TGTGCCTGGAGTGGCGCCCTAGTACTAGCCAAAAACATTCAGTACTTC
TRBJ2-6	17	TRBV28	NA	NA	CASSRGRIRSGANVLTF	TGTGCCAGCAGCCGGGGTCGGATTCGCTCTGGGGCCAACGTCCTGACTTTC
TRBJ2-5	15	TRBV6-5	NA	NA	CASSYSAGGIGTQYF	TGTGCCAGCAGTTACTCAGCAGGGGGGATTGGGACCCAGTACTTC